A single sample gave rise to the 4 T cell receptor beta chains below, sequenced in a study of neoadjuvant anti-PD-1 for oral cavity cancer. The time point: after neoadjuvant nivolumab, at surgical resection. The method was immunoSEQ multiplex PCR; TCRdb's version includes in-frame clones alone and lacks a portion of them. In the table there are more than 9,500 clones, 70% to 75% of which are singletons. This specimen consisted of PBMCs, obtained after nivolumab (anti-PD-1) treatment. These receptors originate from a person between 40 and 80 years old with oral cavity squamous cell carcinoma.

The chain joins TRBV6-1 to TRBJ1-4; no firm D call. Germline assignment: CDR1 MNHNS and CDR2 SASEGT. The CDR3 loop spans 13 amino acids. V was shortened by 6 bases and J by 1 base, with 6 bases between the two germline ends. The CDR3 sequence: CASRYVTNEKLFF. CDR3 sequence (DNA): TGTGCCAGCAGATACGTAACTAATGAAAAACTGTTTTTT.

The chain joins TRBV5-1 to TRBJ1-5, with no clear D. The CDR3 extends over 14 amino acids. The germline V gene encodes CDR1 SGHRS and CDR2 YFSETQ. V was cut by 0 bases and J by 2 bases, with 6 bases left in between. The chain's CDR3 is CASSLDQGNQPQHF. The CDR3, as DNA: TGCGCCAGCAGCTTGGACCAGGGCAATCAGCCCCAGCATTTT.

This chain uses TRBV5-6 with TRBJ2-1, with D tentatively TRBD2 (6 bases). The V gene lost 0 bases and the J gene lost 9 bases, with 10 bases spanning the gap. The CDR3 length is 13 residues. Germline lookup yields CDR1 SGHDT and CDR2 YYEEEE. CDR3 sequence: CASSLASGLEQFF. CDR3 nucleotides: TGTGCCAGCAGCTTGGCTTCGGGACTTGAGCAGTTCTTC.

V usage is TRBV4-2 and J usage is TRBJ2-5, with D perhaps TRBD2 (6 bases). Germline CDR1 is LGHNA and CDR2 is YNFKEQ. V lost 1 base, J lost 4 bases, and 10 bases lay in between. This CDR3 contains 14 residues. CDR3 sequence reads: CASSQGGGGETQYF. The DNA for the CDR3 is TGTGCCAGCAGCCAAGGGGGAGGAGGAGAGACCCAGTACTTC.